The present T cell receptor (beta chain) was sequenced within a study of response to subunit inactivated influenza vaccine (dated by TCRdb to the late 2010s). About the study as a whole: The study used deep quantitative T cell receptor repertoire profiling to track responses to a trivalent subunit inactivated influenza vaccine. What the study reported, not specific to this receptor: The authors suggested that each seasonal influenza vaccination may recruit only a limited number of new T cells.

The method behind the library was RT-PCR. The instrument was an Illumina HiSeq 2500. TCRdb applied fastp at Q25 and MiXCR to the public reads, then kept only in-frame beta chains. Rows matching on CDR3 protein sequence are summarized as one entry with the most common DNA and genes. This sample gives about 500,000 distinct CDR3 sequences in total; approximately 15% of them show up just once. Jointly, the top ten make up less than 4% of the sample. This clonotype was detected a few times. This receptor's antigen is unknown. Qualities for individual bases were not recorded, and no much larger clone is one base off. For CDR1 and CDR2, the germline V gene lists SGHRS and YFSETQ. The CDR3 goes from the cysteine to the phenylalanine over 13 residues. Kept here is only the CDR3 DNA, which spans 39 bases and is read in frame from base 1. The V end gives up 0 bases and the J end 8 bases, leaving 2 bases in the junction not matched to a gene.

The sequence joins TRBV5-1 to TRBJ2-1, and 7 bases in between align with TRBD2. The input for sequencing was CD4+ T cells sorted from PBMCs, taken less than 25 months after vaccination. This TCR came from a man between 50 and 69 years old who received an inactivated influenza vaccine. Donor details come from another sample of the same person, matched by shared clones. The CDR3 protein: CASSLDRGDEQFF. The DNA sequence is as follows: TGCGCCAGCAGCTTGGATCGGGGGGATGAGCAGTTCTTC.